Presented here are 2 T cell receptor beta chains from one specimen sequenced in a study of blood T cell repertoires in COVID-19. Method: immunoSEQ multiplex PCR; TCRdb's copy keeps in-frame clones and lacks some. The sample includes around 290,000 clones, about nine tenths of them seen just once. The source material was PBMCs or T cells enriched from blood (not recorded which). These receptors were obtained from a woman between 40 and 50 years old who had recovered from COVID-19.

This rearrangement joins TRBV5-1 to TRBJ1-1; 9 bases map to TRBD1. The J segment lost 6 bases and the V segment lost 4 bases, leaving 13 bases of the junction unmatched. The length of the CDR3 is 16 residues. Per the germline V gene, CDR1 is SGHRS and CDR2 is YFSETQ. In nucleotides, the CDR3 is TGCGCCAGCAGCCCGGGACAGGGTGGCCTTAAGGCTGAAGCTTTCTTT. Protein product: CASSPGQGGLKAEAFF.

The chain recombines TRBV9 with TRBJ1-3; D uncertain. The germline CDR1 and CDR2 sequences are SGDLS and YYNGEE. V was clipped by 0 bases and J by 2 bases, with 15 bases between them. CDR3 size: 17 residues. CDR3: CASSVGPGAAAGNTIYF. DNA of the CDR3: TGTGCCAGCAGCGTAGGCCCCGGAGCGGCCGCTGGAAACACCATATATTTT.